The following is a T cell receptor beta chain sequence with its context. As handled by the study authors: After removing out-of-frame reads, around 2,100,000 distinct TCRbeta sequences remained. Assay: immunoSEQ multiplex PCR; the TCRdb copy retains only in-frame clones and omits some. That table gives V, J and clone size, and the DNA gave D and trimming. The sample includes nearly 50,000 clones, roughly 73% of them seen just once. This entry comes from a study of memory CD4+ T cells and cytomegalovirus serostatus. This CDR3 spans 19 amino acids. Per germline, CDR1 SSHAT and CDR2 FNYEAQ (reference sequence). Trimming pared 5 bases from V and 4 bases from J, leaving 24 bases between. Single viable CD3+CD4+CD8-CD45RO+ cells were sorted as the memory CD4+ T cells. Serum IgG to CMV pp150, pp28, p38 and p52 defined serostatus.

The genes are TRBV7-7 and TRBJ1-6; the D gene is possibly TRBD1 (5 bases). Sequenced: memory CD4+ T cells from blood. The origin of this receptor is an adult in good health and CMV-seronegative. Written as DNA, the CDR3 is TGTGCCAGCAGCCTTACCTACGGGGGAGGGCCCAATTATAATTCACCCCTCCACTTT. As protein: CASSLTYGGGPNYNSPLHF.